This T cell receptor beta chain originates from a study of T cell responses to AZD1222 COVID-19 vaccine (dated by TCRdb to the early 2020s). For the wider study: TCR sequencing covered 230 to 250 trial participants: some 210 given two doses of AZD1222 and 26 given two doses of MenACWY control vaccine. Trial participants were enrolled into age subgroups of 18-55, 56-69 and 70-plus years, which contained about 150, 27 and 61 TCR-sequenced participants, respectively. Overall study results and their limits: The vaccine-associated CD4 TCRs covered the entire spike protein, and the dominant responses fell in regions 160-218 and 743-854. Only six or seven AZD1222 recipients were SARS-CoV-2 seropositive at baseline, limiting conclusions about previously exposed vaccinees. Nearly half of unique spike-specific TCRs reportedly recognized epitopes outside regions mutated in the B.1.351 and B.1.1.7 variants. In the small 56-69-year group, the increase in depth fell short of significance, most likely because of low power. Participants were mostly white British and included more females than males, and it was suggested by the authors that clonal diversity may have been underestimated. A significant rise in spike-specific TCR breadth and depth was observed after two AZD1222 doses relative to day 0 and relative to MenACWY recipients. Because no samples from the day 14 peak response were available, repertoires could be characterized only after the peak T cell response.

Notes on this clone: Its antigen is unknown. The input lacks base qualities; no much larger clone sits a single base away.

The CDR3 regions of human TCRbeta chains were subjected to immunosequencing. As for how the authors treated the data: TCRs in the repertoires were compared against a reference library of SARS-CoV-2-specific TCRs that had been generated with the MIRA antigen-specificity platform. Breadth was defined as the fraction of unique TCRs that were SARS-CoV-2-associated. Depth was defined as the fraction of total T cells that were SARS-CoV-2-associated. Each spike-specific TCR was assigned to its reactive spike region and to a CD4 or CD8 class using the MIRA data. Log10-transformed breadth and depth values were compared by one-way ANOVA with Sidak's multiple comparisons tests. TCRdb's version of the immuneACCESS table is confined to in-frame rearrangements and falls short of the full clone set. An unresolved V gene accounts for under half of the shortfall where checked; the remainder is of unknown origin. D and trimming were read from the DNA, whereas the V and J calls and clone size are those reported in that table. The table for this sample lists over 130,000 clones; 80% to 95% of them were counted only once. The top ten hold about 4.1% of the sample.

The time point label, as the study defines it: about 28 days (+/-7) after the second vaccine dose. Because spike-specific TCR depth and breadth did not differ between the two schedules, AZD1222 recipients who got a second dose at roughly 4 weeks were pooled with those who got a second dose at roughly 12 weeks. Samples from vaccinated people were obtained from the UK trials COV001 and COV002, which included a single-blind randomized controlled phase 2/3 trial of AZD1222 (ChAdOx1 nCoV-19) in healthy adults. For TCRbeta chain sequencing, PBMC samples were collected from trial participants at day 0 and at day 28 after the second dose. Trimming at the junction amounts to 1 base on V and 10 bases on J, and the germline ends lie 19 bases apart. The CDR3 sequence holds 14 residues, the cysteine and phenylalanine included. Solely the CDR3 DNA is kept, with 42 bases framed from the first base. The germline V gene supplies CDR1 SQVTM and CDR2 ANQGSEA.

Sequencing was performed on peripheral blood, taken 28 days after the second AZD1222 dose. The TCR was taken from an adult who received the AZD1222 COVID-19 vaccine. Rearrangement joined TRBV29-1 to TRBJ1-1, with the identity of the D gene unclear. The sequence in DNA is TGCAGCGTTGAAGGATACGAACGGAGATCGGGAGCTTTCTTT. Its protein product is CSVEGYERRSGAFF. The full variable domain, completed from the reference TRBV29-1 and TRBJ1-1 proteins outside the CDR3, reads SAVISQKPSRDICQRGTSLTIQCQVDSQVTMMFWYRQQPGQSLTLIATANQGSEATYESGFVIDKFPISRPNLTFSTLTVSNMSPEDSSIYLCSVEGYERRSGAFFGQGTRLTVV.